These 17 T cell receptor beta chains were sequenced from one sample in a study of cytomegalovirus exposure and HLA in healthy donors listed by TCRdb under 2017. The library was produced with the immunoSEQ multiplex PCR assay. For the multiplex PCR, a mixture combining 60 forward primers for TCR Vbeta segments and 13 reverse primers for TCR Jbeta segments was used. Here the immuneACCESS table is served through TCRdb, limited to in-frame sequences with V and J called. Missing clones are a known gap in these copies; in checked studies unresolved V genes cover under half, and the rest lacks a known reason. The sample table contains about 200,000 clones; only one count was recorded for around 85% of them. Jointly, the top ten make up about 1.5% of the sample. Sample: PBMCs. These receptors all stem from a man aged 45 to 65 in good health and CMV-seronegative.

CDR3 sequence: CASSLAGQFTEAFF. CDR3 in DNA: TGTGCCAGCAGTTTAGCGGGACAGTTCACTGAAGCTTTCTTT. The gene calls are TRBV27 and TRBJ1-1, with 7 nucleotides matching TRBD1. Germline V gives CDR1 MNHEY, CDR2 SMNVEV (reference sequence). This CDR3 contains 14 residues. J was trimmed by 4 bases and V by 2 bases; bases with no gene match: 4.

The V and J genes are TRBV28 and TRBJ2-1; TRBD2 matches at 9 bases. Germline CDR1 and CDR2: MDHEN and SYDVKM. The CDR3 has 14 residues. V lost 6 bases, J lost 8 bases, and 8 bases stayed unmatched. The CDR3 region has the DNA TGTGCCAGCAGCCGTAGCGGGAGTGTCTATGAGCAGTTCTTC. As protein: CASSRSGSVYEQFF. Complete variable domain (other parts from reference TRBV28 and TRBJ2-1): DVKVTQSSRYLVKRTGEKVFLECVQDMDHENMFWYRQDPGLGLRLIYFSYDVKMKEKGDIPEGYSVSREKKERFSLILESASTNQTSMYLCASSRSGSVYEQFFGPGTRLTVL.

The CDR3 sequence is CASSIERTGINEQYF. CDR3 bases: TGTGCCAGTAGTATAGAAAGGACAGGGATCAACGAGCAGTACTTC. The chain has TRBV19 and TRBJ2-5; 8 positions agree with TRBD1. The end of the DNA is better explained by TRBJ2-7, so the J call may be wrong. The CDR3 is made up of 15 amino acids. CDR1 LNHDA and CDR2 SQIVND come from the germline V gene (reference sequence).

This clone was seen a few times. Different DNA sequences within this sample yield the same CDR3. V and J are TRBV5-6 and TRBJ2-1; 9 bases fit TRBD1. V lost 3 bases and J lost 4; bases outside the gene matches: 5. CDR1 and CDR2 (germline): SGHDT, YYEEEE. The CDR3 consists of 15 residues. The CDR3 DNA reads as TGTGCCAGCAGCTCAACAGGGGGCCGTTACAATGAGCAGTTCTTC. It encodes CASSSTGGRYNEQFF.

This chain uses TRBV5-1 with TRBJ2-1; 15 bases fit TRBD2. This CDR3 is 17 amino acids long. The ends lost 3 bases at V and 0 bases at J; junction bases unmatched: 1. Germline CDR1 and CDR2: SGHRS and YFSETQ. CDR3 coding DNA: TGCGCCAGCAGCTGGACTAGCGGGAGGGCCTCCTACAATGAGCAGTTCTTC. Translating it yields CASSWTSGRASYNEQFF. Based on the CDR3 plus reference TRBV5-1 and TRBJ2-1, the full variable domain is KAGVTQTPRYLIKTRGQQVTLSCSPISGHRSVSWYQQTPGQGLQFLFEYFSETQRNKGNFPGRFSGRQFSNSRSEMNVSTLELGDSALYLCASSWTSGRASYNEQFFGPGTRLTVL.

The chain has TRBV5-5 and TRBJ2-2, with TRBD2 as a possible D gene (7 bases). The CDR3 extends over 16 amino acids. V was trimmed by 4 bases and J by 6 bases, leaving 19 bases between them. Germline values: CDR1 SGHKS, CDR2 YYEKEE (reference sequence). This chain's CDR3 is CASSLRGGWLAGELFF. DNA of the CDR3: TGTGCCAGCAGCCTGAGGGGGGGGTGGTTGGCCGGGGAGCTGTTTTTT.

The chain has TRBV30 and TRBJ2-7; TRBD1 matches 10 bases. The CDR3 is 14 residues long. Germline V CDR1 and CDR2: GTSNPN, SVGIG (reference sequence). The junction had 5 bases not matched to a gene; V was cut back by 1 base and J by 5 bases. CDR3 nucleotide sequence: TGTGCCTGGAGTGAGGGACAGGGGTTCCACGAGCAGTACTTC. Translated: CAWSEGQGFHEQYF.

The V gene is TRBV5-1, the J gene TRBJ2-2; D remains ambiguous. The germline CDR1 and CDR2 sequences are SGHRS and YFSETQ. The CDR3 loop spans 13 amino acids. V lost 4 bases and J 3 bases, leaving 7 bases between the germline ends. This chain's CDR3 is CASSATDTGELFF. As DNA, the CDR3 is TGCGCCAGCAGCGCTACGGACACCGGGGAGCTGTTTTTT.

The chain links TRBV7-3 to TRBJ2-1, with TRBD2 identical over 8 bases. Germline loops: CDR1 SGHTA, CDR2 FQGTGA. The junction had 16 bases not matched to a gene; V was cut back by 2 bases and J by 7 bases. This CDR3 has 18 residues. CDR3 loop: CASSLGPASGSYVNEQFF. For the CDR3, the DNA is TGTGCCAGCAGCTTAGGACCGGCTAGCGGGTCGTATGTAAATGAGCAGTTCTTC.

V gene TRBV9 combines with J gene TRBJ1-6, with TRBD1 as a possible D gene (6 bases). Germline V gene sequence: CDR1 SGDLS, CDR2 YYNGEE. This CDR3 is 14 amino acids long. The V gene lost 3 bases and the J gene lost 7 bases, with 11 bases spanning the gap. As DNA, the CDR3 is TGTGCCAGCAGCGCAAAGACAGGCAATTCACCCCTCCACTTT. This translates into CASSAKTGNSPLHF.

This chain uses TRBV4-1 with TRBJ1-1, with TRBD1 matching over 9 bases. The CDR3 is 15 residues long. V lost 0 bases to trimming and J lost 8 bases; unmatched junction nucleotides: 7. CDR1 is MGHRA and CDR2 is YSYEKL in the germline V gene. CDR3 residues: CASSQEATGGLEAFF. CDR3 coding DNA: TGCGCCAGCAGCCAAGAGGCGACAGGGGGATTAGAAGCTTTCTTT.

The genes are TRBV5-1 and TRBJ2-2; D not certain. The germline CDR1 and CDR2 sequences are SGHRS and YFSETQ. This CDR3 region has 13 residues. Trimming removed 3 bases at V and 6 bases at J, with 9 bases between. CDR3 coding DNA: TGCGCCAGCAGCTCCCTCTCCCCCGGGGAGCTGTTTTTT. Translation gives CASSSLSPGELFF. Supplemented by reference TRBV5-1 and TRBJ2-2, the full variable domain reads KAGVTQTPRYLIKTRGQQVTLSCSPISGHRSVSWYQQTPGQGLQFLFEYFSETQRNKGNFPGRFSGRQFSNSRSEMNVSTLELGDSALYLCASSSLSPGELFFGEGSRLTVL.

The gene calls are TRBV5-1 and TRBJ2-2; possible D gene TRBD1, 5 bases. The CDR3 totals 17 residues. The V and J ends lost 0 bases and 4 bases respectively, with 16 bases between them. Per germline, CDR1 SGHRS and CDR2 YFSETQ. Written as DNA, the CDR3 is TGCGCCAGCAGCTTGGAGGGGCAGGGTTGGGTCACCGGGGAGCTGTTTTTT. It is translated as CASSLEGQGWVTGELFF.

The chain has TRBV5-1 and TRBJ2-1; 14 bases match TRBD2. Germline-derived CDR1 and CDR2 are SGHRS and YFSETQ. J gave up 9 bases and V 5 bases, and 7 bases lay outside the gene matches. This CDR3 comprises 15 residues. CDR3 nucleotides: TGCGCCAGCAGGCGGGGACTAGCGGGAGAGGGTGAGCAGTTCTTC. Translation: CASRRGLAGEGEQFF.

This rearrangement joins TRBV5-4 to TRBJ1-4; possible D gene TRBD1, 5 bases. Germline CDR1 is SGHNT and CDR2 is YYREEE (reference sequence). This CDR3 is built from 14 residues. Trimming took off 5 bases at V and 8 bases at J, with 16 bases between the two ends. The CDR3 DNA reads as TGTGCCAGCAGTTTTGGGGGGGTTGGGGAAAAACTGTTTTTT. Encoded protein: CASSFGGVGEKLFF.

The rearrangement links TRBV18 to TRBJ2-2; D is unclear. CDR1 and CDR2 (germline): KGHSH, LQKENI. Trimming shortened V by 4 bases and J by 3 bases, and 12 bases separated the two germline ends. CDR3 length equals 15 residues. The CDR3 spells CASSRTVGDTGELFF. The CDR3 DNA follows: TGTGCCAGCTCACGAACGGTTGGTGACACCGGGGAGCTGTTTTTT.

The rearrangement links TRBV4-2 to TRBJ2-3, with TRBD2 identical over 12 bases. Germline V gene lookup returns CDR1 LGHNA and CDR2 YNFKEQ. There are 16 residues in the CDR3. The V segment lost 4 bases and the J segment 2 bases; nucleotides outside the gene matches: 4. CDR3 nucleotide sequence: TGTGCCAGCAGCCCCCGGACTAGCGGGGACACAGATACGCAGTATTTT. This sequence encodes CASSPRTSGDTDTQYF.